This TCR beta chain was captured in a study of blood T cell repertoires in COVID-19. Measured with immunoSEQ multiplex PCR; TCRdb has only the in-frame clones, and not every one. The sample records some 240,000 clones, more than 75% being singletons. The V gene end was trimmed by 4 bases and the J gene end by 2 bases; junction bases not matched to a gene: 10. Germline loops: CDR1 SEHNR, CDR2 FQNEAQ (reference sequence). The CDR3 loop spans 16 amino acids. The receptor was derived from a woman in her thirties or forties with acute COVID-19. Sequencing input: PBMCs or T cells enriched from blood (not recorded which). The chain links TRBV7-9 to TRBJ2-7; the match to TRBD2 covers 8 bases. CDR3 region: CASSSSPSGSPYEQYF. CDR3 coding DNA: TGTGCCAGCAGCTCGTCCCCGAGCGGGAGTCCCTACGAGCAGTACTTC. Full variable domain (outside the CDR3, taken from reference TRBV7-9 and TRBJ2-7): DTGVSQNPRHKITKRGQNVTFRCDPISEHNRLYWYRQTLGQGPEFLTYFQNEAQLEKSRLLSDRFSAERPKGSFSTLEIQRTEQGDSAMYLCASSSSPSGSPYEQYFGPGTRLTVT.